This TCR beta chain was profiled in a study of CD8 T cells in Susac syndrome. In the case of this clonotype: Its antigen is unidentified.

The authors reverse transcribed roughly 0.5 to 1 ug RNA with random hexamers. Amplification of TCR beta CDR3 across 54 Vbeta and 13 Jbeta was performed with immunoSEQ multiplex PCR. In TCRdb, the immunoSEQ multiplex PCR reads were re-called with MiXCR into one record per CDR3 protein. The sample yields around 200,000 distinct CDR3 sequences, 85% to 95% seen once. Study-level findings and limits: By the study's own acknowledgment, its TCR sequencing and HLA analysis included relatively few individuals.

The germline V gene has CDR1 DFQATT and CDR2 SNEGSKA (reference sequence). Trimming stripped 3 bases from V and 4 bases from J, with 12 bases between. The CDR3 sequence is 13 residues long. Matching for age and sex applied to the controls, who were healthy donors. While CD8+ and CD4+ T cells were isolated negatively, TEMRA cells were enriched by FACS. Material: CD4+ T cells from PBMCs. V gene TRBV20-1 combines with J gene TRBJ2-5; D unclear. This sequence was found in a human donor in good health. The DNA for the CDR3 is TGCAGTGCTAGCGTGACCCCAGCAGAGACCCAGTACTTC. Amino acids: CSASVTPAETQYF.